These 28 T cell receptor beta chains originate from one sample sequenced in a study of beta chain features in type 1 diabetes. The sequenced template was cDNA made from the entire isolated RNA. Produced via immunoSEQ multiplex PCR; TCRdb's table is partial and in-frame only. Here the sample spans hundreds of thousands of clones, roughly an eighth being singletons. Input material: naive CD4+ T cells from blood. The source of these receptors is a woman under 30 in good health.

The chain has TRBV2 and TRBJ2-2, with 10 bases fitting TRBD2. There are 15 residues in the CDR3. J lost 5 bases, V lost 7 bases, and 7 bases had no gene match. The V gene's germline CDR1 is SNHLY and CDR2 FYNNEI. This CDR3 is CASKELAGRTGELFF. CDR3 sequence (DNA): TGTGCCAGCAAAGAACTAGCGGGACGGACCGGGGAGCTGTTTTTT.

V usage is TRBV2 and J usage is TRBJ1-5; unclear D gene. V lost 5 bases and J lost 4, with 12 bases in between. The CDR3 contains 14 residues. CDR1 is SNHLY and CDR2 is FYNNEI in the germline V gene. This CDR3 reads CASSFGTLNQPQHF. The CDR3 region has the DNA TGTGCCAGCAGTTTCGGCACCCTAAATCAGCCCCAGCATTTT.

The V call is TRBV29-1, the J call TRBJ2-1; D is uncertain. Trimming removed 4 bases from V and 4 bases from J, with 17 bases in between. The CDR3 extends over 15 amino acids. Germline values: CDR1 SQVTM, CDR2 ANQGSEA. The CDR3, as DNA: TGCAGCGTTGGGGCACCTCCCGGCGCGTACAATGAGCAGTTCTTC. Residues: CSVGAPPGAYNEQFF.

This clone was counted between two and nine times. The chain uses TRBV6-5 and TRBJ2-2; the match to TRBD1 covers 7 bases. The CDR3 is 15 amino acids. Unmatched junction bases numbered 9, after V lost 6 bases and J lost 5 bases. Germline V gene sequence: CDR1 MNHEY, CDR2 SVGAGI. The CDR3 DNA follows: TGTGCCAGCAGCCGTAACAGGGGCACTACCGGGGAGCTGTTTTTT. It codes for CASSRNRGTTGELFF.

For the CDR3, the DNA is TGTGCCAGCAGACGACAGGGGTTAATTGAAGCTTTCTTT. Translation gives CASRRQGLIEAFF. The chain combines TRBV6-5 with TRBJ1-1; 8 bases fit TRBD1. Germline V gene data show CDR1 as MNHEY and CDR2 as SVGAGI. The CDR3 spans 13 residues. V trimming: 6 bases; J trimming: 7 bases; junction bases outside the gene matches: 7.

This clone was observed a few times. The chain uses TRBV7-9 and TRBJ2-7; 8 nucleotides agree with TRBD1. Germline V gene lookup returns CDR1 SEHNR and CDR2 FQNEAQ (reference sequence). With V trimmed by 5 bases and J by 0 bases, 6 bases remained unmatched. The CDR3 is 15 residues long. The CDR3 sequence: CASSPLGQGSYEQYV. The CDR3 coding sequence is TGTGCCAGCAGCCCCCTAGGACAGGGCTCCTACGAGCAGTACGTC.

The sample holds a few counts of this clone. The chain is built from TRBV10-3 and TRBJ1-1; 9 bases match TRBD1. The junction had 5 bases not matched to a gene; V was cut back by 8 bases and J by 4 bases. From germline, CDR1 is ENHRY and CDR2 SYGVKD. This CDR3 comprises 13 residues. The CDR3 spells CAIRQGGSTEAFF. The CDR3 nucleotides are TGTGCCATCCGACAGGGGGGAAGCACTGAAGCTTTCTTT.

The chain combines TRBV28 with TRBJ1-6; 8 nucleotides agree with TRBD1. The germline V gene encodes CDR1 MDHEN and CDR2 SYDVKM. This CDR3 has 15 residues. The J segment lost 7 bases and the V segment lost 6 bases, leaving 8 bases of the junction unmatched. In DNA, the CDR3 is TGTGCCAGCAGCCTAACCGGGACAGGCAATTCACCCCTCCACTTT. It is translated as CASSLTGTGNSPLHF.

The chain joins TRBV5-6 to TRBJ1-2, with D perhaps TRBD1 (5 bases). This CDR3 comprises 13 residues. Deletions cut 5 bases from V and 4 bases from J, with 12 bases between. CDR1 and CDR2 from the germline V gene are SGHDT and YYEEEE. The chain's CDR3 is CASRLTAGYGYTF. The CDR3 DNA reads TGTGCCAGCAGGTTGACAGCTGGCTATGGCTACACCTTC. The variable domain in full, with the rest retrieved from reference TRBV5-6 and TRBJ1-2, is DAGVTQSPTHLIKTRGQQVTLRCSPKSGHDTVSWYQQALGQGPQFIFQYYEEEERQRGNFPDRFSGHQFPNYSSELNVNALLLGDSALYLCASRLTAGYGYTFGSGTRLTVV.

The chain is built from TRBV6-5 and TRBJ2-1, with 9 bases lining up with TRBD1. Germline V gene sequence: CDR1 MNHEY, CDR2 SVGAGI. The CDR3 has 14 amino acids. J was trimmed by 4 bases and V by 10 bases; bases with no gene match: 8. CDR3 sequence reads: CATGTGGNYNEQFF. The CDR3 DNA reads as TGTGCCACCGGAACAGGGGGCAATTACAATGAGCAGTTCTTC.

This clone turned up a few times. The chain has TRBV23-1 and TRBJ2-7, with D maybe TRBD1 (6 bases). TRBV23-1 is given ORF status, its function remaining uncertain. The CDR3 loop spans 13 amino acids. For the CDR3, the DNA is TGCGCCAGCAGGCACATTTTTTTCCGGGACAACACTGTC. Protein sequence: CASRHIFFRDNTV.

This clone appeared a few times. V gene TRBV5-1 combines with J gene TRBJ2-1, with D possibly matching TRBD2 (6 bases). This CDR3 region has 16 residues. The ends were cut back, 1 base at V and 2 bases at J, with 13 bases in the middle. Germline assignment: CDR1 SGHRS and CDR2 YFSETQ. This chain's CDR3 is CASSLRVTRTYNEQFF. As DNA, the CDR3 is TGCGCCAGCAGCTTGAGAGTGACTAGGACCTACAATGAGCAGTTCTTC.

In this sample, this clone turned up a few times. The germline gene is not matched at one end of the junction; a read error may be the cause. This chain uses TRBV28 with TRBJ1-4; D is possibly TRBD1 (6 bases). Germline CDR1 reads MDHEN; CDR2 reads SYDVKM. The CDR3 totals 12 residues. CDR3 nucleotide sequence: TGTGCCGCCGGGACAACTGATGAAAAACTGTTTTTT. Translated, it gives CAAGTTDEKLFF.

This clone was seen more than once but under ten times. V usage is TRBV29-1 and J usage is TRBJ1-2; 10 nucleotides match TRBD1. J lost 6 bases, V lost 4 bases, and 11 bases had no gene match. This CDR3 spans 15 amino acids. Germline V CDR1 and CDR2: SQVTM, ANQGSEA. CDR3 DNA: TGCAGCGTTGTGAGGGACAGGGGCTTAAGTGATGGCTACACCTTC. Its protein is CSVVRDRGLSDGYTF.

The chain couples TRBV29-1 to TRBJ1-1, with 7 bases that match TRBD1. Germline loops: CDR1 SQVTM, CDR2 ANQGSEA. V lost 5 bases and J lost 6; bases outside the gene matches: 3. The CDR3 length is 11 residues. Here the CDR3 DNA reads TGCAGCGTTACACAGGGGCCTGAAGCTTTCTTT. It translates to CSVTQGPEAFF.

This clone appeared a few times. The chain links TRBV9 to TRBJ2-6; D remains unclear. Trimming took off 2 bases at V and 1 base at J, with 7 bases between the two ends. CDR1 is SGDLS, CDR2 YYNGEE, per germline. The CDR3 is 15 amino acids. This CDR3 is CASSVLPSGANVLTF. The CDR3 coding sequence is TGTGCCAGCAGCGTTCTTCCGTCTGGGGCCAACGTCCTGACTTTC.

The rearrangement joins TRBV7-9 to TRBJ2-1, with 10 bases fitting TRBD1. CDR3 length equals 14 residues. The germline V gene has CDR1 SEHNR and CDR2 FQNEAQ (reference sequence). The junction had 2 bases not matched to a gene; V was cut back by 3 bases and J by 6 bases. The CDR3, as DNA: TGTGCCAGCAGCTTTAGGGACAGGGGCAATGAGCAGTTCTTC. Translation: CASSFRDRGNEQFF.

This clone was counted a few times. This chain joins TRBV12-5 and TRBJ2-1; 15 nucleotides match TRBD2. CDR1 is LGHNT, CDR2 FRNRAP, per germline. This CDR3 comprises 17 residues. After removal of 2 bases from V and 9 bases from J, the junction contained 8 bases not matched to a gene. CDR3 region: CASGLPPGTSGGFEQFF. The CDR3 nucleotides read TGTGCTAGTGGTTTGCCACCCGGGACTAGCGGGGGGTTTGAGCAGTTCTTC.

This clone was detected only a few times. This chain uses TRBV5-1 with TRBJ1-1; maybe TRBD1 (5 bases). V was clipped by 0 bases and J by 6 bases, with 9 bases between them. Per the germline V gene, CDR1 is SGHRS and CDR2 is YFSETQ. CDR3 length: 13 amino acids. The CDR3 is CASSLVGAAEAFF. The CDR3 DNA is TGCGCCAGCAGCTTGGTAGGGGCGGCTGAAGCTTTCTTT. Full variable domain (rest looked up from reference TRBV5-1 and TRBJ1-1): KAGVTQTPRYLIKTRGQQVTLSCSPISGHRSVSWYQQTPGQGLQFLFEYFSETQRNKGNFPGRFSGRQFSNSRSEMNVSTLELGDSALYLCASSLVGAAEAFFGQGTRLTVV.

This clone came up a few times. The chain uses TRBV2 and TRBJ2-3; 10 nucleotides agree with TRBD2. The V segment lost 5 bases and the J segment 5 bases; nucleotides outside the gene matches: 1. The CDR3 runs 13 residues. Germline CDR1 is SNHLY and CDR2 is FYNNEI. The CDR3 nucleotides are TGTGCCAGCAGTTTAGCGGGGGGAGATACGCAGTATTTT. It encodes CASSLAGGDTQYF. The variable domain in full, completed from reference TRBV2 and TRBJ2-3, reads EPEVTQTPSHQVTQMGQEVILRCVPISNHLYFYWYRQILGQKVEFLVSFYNNEISEKSEIFDDQFSVERPDGSNFTLKIRSTKLEDSAMYFCASSLAGGDTQYFGPGTRLTVL.

This clone was seen more than once but under ten times. The CDR3 here is CASSYSLAGGEQFF. CDR3 DNA sequence: TGTGCCAGCAGTTACTCATTAGCGGGAGGGGAGCAGTTCTTC. This rearrangement joins TRBV6-6 to TRBJ2-1, with 11 bases fitting TRBD2. The CDR3 length is 14 residues. Germline loops: CDR1 MNHNY, CDR2 SVGAGI (reference sequence). With 0 bases clipped from V and 10 bases from J, the junction kept 2 bases outside the gene matches.

This rearrangement joins TRBV14 to TRBJ2-3, with D unresolved. This CDR3 spans 16 amino acids. V lost 4 bases to trimming and J lost 1 base, with 15 bases between them. CDR1 and CDR2 from the germline V gene are SGHDN and FVKESK. CDR3 sequence (DNA): TGTGCCAGCAGCCCGCCTGGGAACTACCGCACAGATACGCAGTATTTT. Encoded protein: CASSPPGNYRTDTQYF.

This clone was seen at least ten times. Other DNA sequences of this sample code for an identical CDR3. The V call is TRBV7-2, the J call TRBJ2-3; no reliable D call. Germline CDR1 SGHTA, CDR2 FQGNSA. CDR3 length: 12 amino acids. Trimming removed 4 bases at V and 2 bases at J, with 4 bases between. The CDR3 loop is CASSSYTDTQYF. CDR3 DNA: TGTGCCAGCAGCTCCTACACAGATACGCAGTATTTT.

This sequence joins TRBV10-3 and TRBJ2-1; 7 bases fit TRBD1. Germline values: CDR1 ENHRY, CDR2 SYGVKD. V lost 4 bases and J lost 7; bases outside the gene matches: 10. This CDR3 region has 15 residues. The DNA of the CDR3 is TGTGCCATCAGTGCCATAACAGGGGTTCCGAATGAGCAGTTCTTC. Translating it yields CAISAITGVPNEQFF.

The V and J genes are TRBV11-1 and TRBJ2-7; D is unresolved. Germline CDR1 is SGHAT and CDR2 is FQDESV (reference sequence). This CDR3 spans 12 amino acids. Between the trimmed V and J ends, which lost 5 bases and 4 bases, there was a span of 9 bases. Here the CDR3 DNA reads TGTGCCAGCAGCCCGGACCGGTACGAGCAGTACTTC. Protein: CASSPDRYEQYF.

The CDR3 DNA reads as TGCAGTGCTAGAGGAGAGGGTGAAGCTTTCTTT. Translated: CSARGEGEAFF. The rearrangement uses TRBV20-1 and TRBJ1-1, with D unresolved. Trimming left V 1 base short and J 7 bases short, with 7 bases between. In germline, CDR1 is DFQATT, CDR2 SNEGSKA (reference sequence). This CDR3 has 11 amino acids.

The chain recombines TRBV10-3 with TRBJ1-2, with unresolved D. CDR3 length equals 13 residues. Germline V gene lookup returns CDR1 ENHRY and CDR2 SYGVKD. V dropped 5 bases and J dropped 1 base, with 8 bases sitting between them. The CDR3, as DNA: TGTGCCATCAGTCCAGCCAATAACTATGGCTACACCTTC. Its translation is CAISPANNYGYTF.

The chain carries TRBV4-3 and TRBJ1-2; tentative D call: TRBD1 (5 bases). V was cut by 0 bases and J by 7 bases, with 18 bases left in between. Germline CDR1 LGHNA, CDR2 YSLEER. This CDR3 has 16 amino acids. The CDR3 DNA sequence: TGCGCCAGCAGCCAAGAGAGGGGACTGAGATCGGTTGGCTACACCTTC. As protein: CASSQERGLRSVGYTF.